Each of the 3 T cell receptor beta chains below was sequenced from the same sample in a study of low-dose radiotherapy and immunotherapy resistance in tumors (dated by TCRdb to the early 2020s). First-strand cDNA was synthesized using Superscript III and a set of TRAV- and TRBV-specific primers, so that both TCRalpha and TCRbeta chains were covered. TCRs were amplified with Phusion for approximately 20 PCR cycles using a constant-region primer together with the adapter attached to the V primers. Starting from the raw public reads, TCRdb applied fastp trimming at Q25, assembled clones with MiXCR and retained in-frame beta chains. Each CDR3 protein appears once, grouped with its most common genes and DNA. The sample table shows over 15,000 distinct CDR3 sequences, and roughly 70% are seen once. The ten largest clonotypes hold 5.5% to 6% of the sample. Receptors were obtained from a human donor with advanced metastatic prostate, ovarian, gallbladder or colorectal cancer (not recorded which). This table probably holds off-target reads from a library built for another chain.

The rearrangement links TRBV11-2 to TRBJ1-1; D uncertain. Per germline, CDR1 SGHAT and CDR2 FQNNGV. The CDR3 extends over 13 amino acids. The ends were cut back, 3 bases at V and 5 bases at J, with 10 bases in the middle. The CDR3 is CASSFSTGTEAFF. The DNA for the CDR3 is TGTGCCAGCAGCTTCAGTACCGGGACTGAAGCTTTCTTT. Together with reference TRBV11-2 and TRBJ1-1, the CDR3 gives the full variable domain: EAGVAQSPRYKIIEKRQSVAFWCNPISGHATLYWYQQILGQGPKLLIQFQNNGVVDDSQLPKDRFSAERLKGVDSTLKIQPAKLEDSAVYLCASSFSTGTEAFFGQGTRLTVV.

This chain links TRBV20-1 with TRBJ1-2; 7 bases line up with TRBD1. CDR1 and CDR2 (germline): DFQATT, SNEGSKA (reference sequence). With V trimmed by 4 bases and J by 7 bases, 18 bases remained unmatched. CDR3 length: 16 amino acids. CDR3 DNA: TGCAGTGCTACTTACGACAGGGAGTTAACCTTACGTGGCTACACCTTC. It is translated as CSATYDRELTLRGYTF.

This clonotype has just a few counts. V usage is TRBV5-1 and J usage is TRBJ2-1, with no clear D. V gave up 0 bases and J gave up 7 bases, with 2 bases separating them. Per germline, CDR1 SGHRS and CDR2 YFSETQ. CDR3 length: 11 residues. Written as DNA, the CDR3 is TGCGCCAGCAGCTTGGCAAATGAGCAGTTCTTC. This gives the protein CASSLANEQFF.